Following are 9 T cell receptor beta chains from one sample sequenced in a study of shared clonotypes between healthy human individuals. Some clones are missing from TCRdb's copy, which holds only in-frame ones; the method was immunoSEQ multiplex PCR. The data show 2 million to 2.5 million clones, under 95% seen once. It was CD45RO-negative cells, positively selected for CCR7, that made up naive CD8 cells, with terminally differentiated effector memory CD45RA+ cells excluded. The sample comprised naive CD8+ T cells from PBMCs. Receptors were obtained from a man aged 18 to 30 in good health. Some clones in this sample may be carry-over from other donors' samples.

V and J are TRBV7-8 and TRBJ2-7; weak D call: TRBD2 (6 bases). The CDR3 is 12 residues long. Germline-derived CDR1 and CDR2 are SGHVS and FQNEAQ. V dropped 10 bases and J dropped 3 bases, with 13 bases sitting between them. In DNA, the CDR3 is TGTGCCAACGGATTCGGGAGCTACGAGCAGTACTTC. Amino acids: CANGFGSYEQYF.

This rearrangement joins TRBV9 to TRBJ2-1; 14 bases match TRBD2. The CDR3 extends over 14 amino acids. The ends lost 0 bases at V and 13 bases at J; junction bases unmatched: 3. From germline, CDR1 is SGDLS and CDR2 YYNGEE. CDR3 nucleotides: TGTGCCAGCAGCGTAGCGACTAGCGGGAGGGCACAGTTCTTC. Its protein is CASSVATSGRAQFF.

The rearrangement links TRBV19 to TRBJ2-1, with 7 bases lining up with TRBD1. CDR3 length: 14 amino acids. V was pared by 7 bases and J by 1 base, with 4 bases of the junction left unmatched. Per the germline V gene, CDR1 is LNHDA and CDR2 is SQIVND (reference sequence). CDR3 bases: TGTGCCAGTACTAGCAGGGGGTCCTACAATGAGCAGTTCTTC. Translated, it gives CASTSRGSYNEQFF. Variable domain in full (rest from reference TRBV19 and TRBJ2-1): DGGITQSPKYLFRKEGQNVTLSCEQNLNHDAMYWYRQDPGQGLRLIYYSQIVNDFQKGDIAEGYSVSREKKESFPLTVTSAQKNPTAFYLCASTSRGSYNEQFFGPGTRLTVL.

The rearrangement uses TRBV10-1 and TRBJ1-5; no reliable D call. This CDR3 is built from 19 residues. V was shortened by 5 bases and J by 5 bases, with 28 bases between the two germline ends. Per the germline V gene, CDR1 is WNHNN and CDR2 is SYGVQD (reference sequence). The CDR3 is CASSSPHSVNVGSDQPQHF. The DNA for the CDR3 is TGCGCCAGCAGTTCCCCCCACTCCGTTAATGTAGGCTCGGATCAGCCCCAGCATTTT.

V and J are TRBV4-3 and TRBJ2-3; D perhaps matches TRBD2 (6 bases). The V end was cut by 0 bases, the J end by 2 bases, with 15 bases between. CDR1 and CDR2 from the germline V gene are LGHNA and YSLEER. The CDR3 totals 17 residues. The CDR3, as DNA: TGCGCCAGCAGCCAAGACTTAAAGCGGGCGTTCACAGATACGCAGTATTTT. Protein: CASSQDLKRAFTDTQYF.

The chain joins TRBV15 to TRBJ2-7; a weak D match, TRBD1 (6 bases). CDR1 and CDR2 (germline): LNHNV, YYDKDF (reference sequence). This CDR3 comprises 15 residues. V was trimmed by 1 base and J by 3 bases, leaving 13 bases between them. CDR3 region: CATSRGAGEVYEQYF. In DNA form, the CDR3 reads TGTGCCACCAGCAGAGGGGCAGGGGAAGTCTACGAGCAGTACTTC.

The chain uses TRBV11-2 and TRBJ1-1, with 8 positions matching TRBD1. CDR3 size: 18 residues. The J segment lost 0 bases and the V segment lost 1 base, leaving 10 bases of the junction unmatched. Germline V gene data show CDR1 as SGHAT and CDR2 as FQNNGV. The CDR3 nucleotides are TGTGCCAGCAGCTTAGGGGACAGGCGGCGGATTCTGAACACTGAAGCTTTCTTT. Amino acid sequence: CASSLGDRRRILNTEAFF. The whole variable domain, filled in from reference TRBV11-2 and TRBJ1-1, reads EAGVAQSPRYKIIEKRQSVAFWCNPISGHATLYWYQQILGQGPKLLIQFQNNGVVDDSQLPKDRFSAERLKGVDSTLKIQPAKLEDSAVYLCASSLGDRRRILNTEAFFGQGTRLTVV.

The J gene is TRBJ2-5, the V gene TRBV13, with 8 bases that match TRBD2. The germline V gene encodes CDR1 PRHDT and CDR2 FYEKMQ (reference sequence). Trimming removed 2 bases from V and 4 bases from J; junction bases left unmatched: 12. This CDR3 comprises 17 residues. The DNA of the CDR3 is TGTGCCAGCAGCTTATCGGCGAGCGGGAGAGGATTAGAGACCCAGTACTTC. This gives the protein CASSLSASGRGLETQYF.

This clone was counted once. This sequence joins TRBV28 and TRBJ2-7; D not certain. V lost 5 bases, J lost 5 bases, and 7 bases lay in between. The germline V gene encodes CDR1 MDHEN and CDR2 SYDVKM. The CDR3 loop spans 11 amino acids. The DNA of the CDR3 is TGTGCCAGCAGTCGCCTAGACGAGCAGTACTTC. Protein product: CASSRLDEQYF.